This entry lists 14 T cell receptor beta chains sequenced from one sample in a study of blood T cell repertoires in COVID-19. Sequencing was performed with immunoSEQ multiplex PCR; in TCRdb, only in-frame clones are kept and a portion is missing. The sample has 200,000 to 300,000 clones, around 84% seen once. Material: peripheral blood. These receptors originate from a man aged 60 to 75 with acute or convalescent COVID-19.

This clone appeared once. As DNA, the CDR3 is TGTGCCAGCGGACGACTAGCGGGAGTTATCACCTACGAGCAGTACTTC. It yields the protein CASGRLAGVITYEQYF. The rearrangement uses TRBV27 and TRBJ2-7; 12 positions match TRBD2. Per germline, CDR1 MNHEY and CDR2 SMNVEV (reference sequence). V gave up 8 bases and J gave up 2 bases; unmatched junction bases: 10. The length of the CDR3 is 16 residues.

This chain connects TRBV11-3 to TRBJ2-5, with 7 bases identical to TRBD2. CDR3 size: 14 residues. In germline, CDR1 is SGHNT, CDR2 YENEEA. V was clipped by 5 bases and J by 1 base; unmatched bases: 4. CDR3 sequence (DNA): TGTGCCAGCAGCCACGGGGGGTCCCAAGAGACCCAGTACTTC. As protein: CASSHGGSQETQYF.

The V gene is TRBV11-2, the J gene TRBJ1-4; 7 nucleotides align to TRBD1. The CDR3 has 16 amino acids. Germline values: CDR1 SGHAT, CDR2 FQNNGV. V was clipped by 2 bases and J by 6 bases; unmatched bases: 9. CDR3 nucleotides: TGTGCCAGCAGCTTATTCGGAAGGGGGCAGGATGAAAAACTGTTTTTT. Translation gives CASSLFGRGQDEKLFF.

This rearrangement joins TRBV3-1 (or the pseudogene TRBV3-2) to TRBJ2-1; 12 bases map to TRBD1. The ends lost 1 base at V and 9 bases at J; junction bases unmatched: 7. The CDR3 is made up of 16 amino acids. Germline values: CDR1 LGHDT, CDR2 YNNKEL (reference sequence). DNA for the CDR3: TGTGCCAGCAGCCAAGTGGGAGGGACAGGGGGCGTTGAGCAGTTCTTC. Translation gives CASSQVGGTGGVEQFF.

V gene TRBV28 combines with J gene TRBJ2-1, with D uncertain. This CDR3 has 15 amino acids. V shed 5 bases and J shed 0 bases, with 11 bases lying between them. CDR1 is MDHEN, CDR2 SYDVKM, per germline. CDR3 sequence (DNA): TGTGCCAGCAGTCCGTCAGGTTACTCCTACAATGAGCAGTTCTTC. It yields the protein CASSPSGYSYNEQFF.

The chain carries TRBV4-1 and TRBJ2-3, with a tentative D call TRBD1 (6 bases). V lost 0 bases and J lost 3, with 16 bases in between. This CDR3 has 17 amino acids. Per the germline V gene, CDR1 is MGHRA and CDR2 is YSYEKL. The CDR3 spells CASSQDVLGGGTDTQYF. The CDR3 DNA is TGCGCCAGCAGCCAAGATGTATTAGGGGGTGGGACAGATACGCAGTATTTT.

The genes are TRBV19 and TRBJ2-1; TRBD2 agrees at 10 bases. Germline loops: CDR1 LNHDA, CDR2 SQIVND (reference sequence). With 4 bases clipped from V and 0 bases from J, the junction kept 9 bases outside the gene matches. The CDR3 has 18 amino acids. The CDR3 is CASSNQLAGVSSYNEQFF. The DNA for the CDR3 is TGTGCCAGTAGTAATCAGCTAGCGGGAGTTAGCTCCTACAATGAGCAGTTCTTC.

This clone showed up just once. This CDR3 is CASSLWTGEDGELFF. In DNA, the CDR3 is TGTGCCAGCAGCTTGTGGACAGGGGAAGACGGGGAGCTGTTTTTT. The V gene is TRBV7-8, the J gene TRBJ2-2; 9 bases are shared with TRBD1. V lost 3 bases and J lost 7; bases outside the gene matches: 6. CDR1 and CDR2 (germline): SGHVS, FQNEAQ. The CDR3 has 15 residues. The full variable domain, rest sourced from reference TRBV7-8 and TRBJ2-2, is GAGVSQSPRYKVAKRGQDVALRCDPISGHVSLFWYQQALGQGPEFLTYFQNEAQLDKSGLPSDRFFAERPEGSVSTLKIQRTQQEDSAVYLCASSLWTGEDGELFFGEGSRLTVL.

V and J are TRBV28 and TRBJ1-2; unclear D gene. V was pared by 3 bases and J by 4 bases, with 12 bases between. This CDR3 region has 14 residues. Germline V gives CDR1 MDHEN, CDR2 SYDVKM. The CDR3 DNA follows: TGTGCCAGCAGTTTGGGCAGTGGCCGCTATGGCTACACCTTC. Protein sequence: CASSLGSGRYGYTF.

The rearrangement links TRBV6-6 to TRBJ1-2, with TRBD1 matching over 10 bases. Germline V gene sequence: CDR1 MNHNY, CDR2 SVGAGI (reference sequence). The junction had 4 bases not matched to a gene; V was cut back by 4 bases and J by 5 bases. CDR3 length: 14 amino acids. The CDR3 coding sequence is TGTGCCAGCAGTTCCGGACAGGGGGGGTATGGCTACACCTTC. Translation: CASSSGQGGYGYTF.

The chain has TRBV7-8 and TRBJ1-5; 8 bases map to TRBD1. V was pared by 5 bases and J by 4 bases, with 7 bases of the junction left unmatched. The germline CDR1 and CDR2 sequences are SGHVS and FQNEAQ. There are 15 residues in the CDR3. This CDR3 is CASSNSQGANQPQHF. CDR3 sequence (DNA): TGTGCCAGCAGCAACTCGCAGGGGGCGAATCAGCCCCAGCATTTT.

The V call is TRBV7-9, the J call TRBJ2-5; maybe TRBD2 (5 bases). The V end was cut by 1 base, the J end by 1 base, with 13 bases between. The CDR3 totals 16 residues. Germline CDR1 reads SEHNR; CDR2 reads FQNEAQ (reference sequence). Written as DNA, the CDR3 is TGTGCCAGCAGCTTAGGATCAGCCGGGATCCAAGAGACCCAGTACTTC. It is translated as CASSLGSAGIQETQYF.

This chain connects TRBV11-2 to TRBJ2-7, with a tentative D call TRBD1 (5 bases). With 6 bases removed from V and 3 bases from J, the gap between germline ends came to 12 bases. The CDR3 is 13 amino acids. Germline V gene data show CDR1 as SGHAT and CDR2 as FQNNGV. CDR3 region: CASSQQGSYEQYF. In DNA form, the CDR3 reads TGTGCCAGCAGTCAGCAGGGAAGCTACGAGCAGTACTTC.

The chain recombines TRBV27 with TRBJ2-2; D not certain. Germline CDR1 MNHEY, CDR2 SMNVEV (reference sequence). The germline V and J ends were trimmed by 6 bases and 0 bases, with 5 bases remaining between them. The CDR3 is 13 amino acids. The CDR3 region has the DNA TGTGCCAGCAGACGGGCGAACACCGGGGAGCTGTTTTTT. Its translation is CASRRANTGELFF.